This TCR beta chain was found in a study of blood T cell repertoires in COVID-19. Study information: PBMCs, B-cell-depleted T cells, or T cells were the source of the cDNA or gDNA that made up the material.

This clone is a singleton in its sample. Produced via immunoSEQ multiplex PCR; TCRdb's table is partial and in-frame only. The sample shows about 170,000 clones, about 82% of them seen only once. This sequence was found in an elderly woman with COVID-19, enrolled during active disease. Specimen: peripheral blood.

The CDR3, as DNA: TGCGCCAGCAGCTCGGGGGACAGCTACTCTGGAAACACCATATATTTT. Translation gives CASSSGDSYSGNTIYF. This chain joins TRBV5-1 and TRBJ1-3, with TRBD1 matching 7 bases. Germline lookup yields CDR1 SGHRS and CDR2 YFSETQ. V lost 3 bases and J lost 0; bases outside the gene matches: 6. The CDR3 consists of 16 residues. Filled out from reference TRBV5-1 and TRBJ1-3, the complete variable domain reads KAGVTQTPRYLIKTRGQQVTLSCSPISGHRSVSWYQQTPGQGLQFLFEYFSETQRNKGNFPGRFSGRQFSNSRSEMNVSTLELGDSALYLCASSSGDSYSGNTIYFGEGSWLTVV.